This record concerns one TCR beta chain sequence. These data are taken from a study of blood T cell repertoires in COVID-19. Study-wide context: The samples span acute and convalescent COVID-19 from the United States, Italy and Spain.

Per the authors' pipeline: How many nucleated cells were present was estimated from reference gene primer amplification. Sequenced by immunoSEQ multiplex PCR; TCRdb stores in-frame clones only, minus some. V, J and clone size were drawn from that table, and D and trimming were deduced from the DNA. The sample has 250,000 to 300,000 clones, about 86% seen once; the top ten hold almost 2%. The CDR3 totals 14 residues. Germline loops: CDR1 LGHDT, CDR2 YNNKEL (reference sequence). Trimming pared 0 bases from V and 4 bases from J, leaving 8 bases between. V usage is TRBV3-1 (or the pseudogene TRBV3-2) and J usage is TRBJ2-3; TRBD2 is a possible D gene (5 bases). Sequenced material: peripheral blood. The clonotype originates from a man younger than 45 with active or convalescent COVID-19. This CDR3 is CASSQDSSPDTQYF. The CDR3 DNA is TGTGCCAGCAGCCAAGATTCTAGCCCAGATACGCAGTATTTT.